Reported below is one TCR beta chain. These data come from a study of low-dose radiotherapy and immunotherapy resistance in tumors. In the study overall: Participants in Cohort 2 were given 1 Gy per fraction every two weeks, for 13 Gy over 26 weeks. Daily oral aspirin at 300 mg began on cycle 1 day 1 and lasted four cycles.

cDNA synthesis used a TRAV/TRBV-specific primer set for both chains. It was with a constant-region primer and a V-primer adapter that TCRs were amplified over around 19 PCR cycles. TCRdb re-analysed the reads in MiXCR, keeping a single row per CDR3 protein. The top ten clones hold 10% to 12% of a sample with 18,000 or so distinct CDR3 sequences, approximately 79% of them seen once. The V and J ends lost 5 bases and 4 bases respectively, with 9 bases between them. This CDR3 is 13 amino acids long. The germline CDR1 and CDR2 sequences are MNHEY and SVGAGI. The treatment that donors received included nivolumab, ipilimumab, aspirin, low-dose cyclophosphamide and low-dose radiotherapy. Eligibility required advanced solid tumors lacking tumor-infiltrating lymphocytes.

The V call is TRBV6-5, the J call TRBJ1-5; D ambiguous. The sequence derives from a human donor with advanced metastatic prostate, ovarian, gallbladder or colorectal cancer (not recorded which). This table probably holds off-target reads from a library built for another chain. The CDR3 bases are TGTGCCAGCAGTACAGTAGGTAATCAGCCCCAGCATTTT. Amino acids: CASSTVGNQPQHF.